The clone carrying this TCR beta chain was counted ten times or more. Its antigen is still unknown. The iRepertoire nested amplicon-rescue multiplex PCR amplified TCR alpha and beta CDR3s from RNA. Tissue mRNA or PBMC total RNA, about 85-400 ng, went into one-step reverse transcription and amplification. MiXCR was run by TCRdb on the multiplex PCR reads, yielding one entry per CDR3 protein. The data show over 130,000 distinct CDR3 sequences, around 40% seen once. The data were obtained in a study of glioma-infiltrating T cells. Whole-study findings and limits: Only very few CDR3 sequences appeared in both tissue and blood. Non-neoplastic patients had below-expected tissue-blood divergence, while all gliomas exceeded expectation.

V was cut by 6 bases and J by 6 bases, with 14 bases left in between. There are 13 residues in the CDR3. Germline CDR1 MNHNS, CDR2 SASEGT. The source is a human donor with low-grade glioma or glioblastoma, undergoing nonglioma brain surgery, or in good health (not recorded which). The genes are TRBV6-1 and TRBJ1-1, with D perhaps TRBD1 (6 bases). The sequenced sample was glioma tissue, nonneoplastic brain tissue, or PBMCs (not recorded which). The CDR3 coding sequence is TGTGCCAGCAGATGGCTACAGGGAGCTGAAGCTTTCTTT. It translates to CASRWLQGAEAFF.